This entry features one T cell receptor beta chain sequence. Its cognate antigen is unknown. Primers included in the PCR were 60 Vbeta and 13 Jbeta primers. Clones were read by immunoSEQ multiplex PCR, and TCRdb kept only the in-frame ones, dropping some. In the table there are approximately 200,000 clones, 60% to 85% of which are singletons. These data come from a study of cytomegalovirus exposure and HLA in healthy donors. Findings and limits, study-wide: A prior analysis recorded that most TCR beta V segments were productive about 90% or about 30% of the time.

CDR3 size: 15 residues. V was shortened by 0 bases and J by 2 bases, with 10 bases between the two germline ends. Germline loops: CDR1 SGHRS, CDR2 YFSETQ. The source material was PBMCs. The origin of this receptor is a man aged 40-49 years in good health and CMV-seronegative. The chain is built from TRBV5-1 and TRBJ2-3; D gene unclear. Written as DNA, the CDR3 is TGCGCCAGCAGCTTGGATTTGCGGCACACAGATACGCAGTATTTT. It is translated as CASSLDLRHTDTQYF.